These 14 T cell receptor beta chains originate from one sample sequenced in a study of PD-1 blockade in mismatch repair-deficient tumors. Sequencing used immunoSEQ multiplex PCR; TCRdb keeps in-frame clones, though not all of them. The data contain 85,000 to 130,000 clones, 82% of them singletons. Source: peripheral blood, taken roughly 35 weeks after starting pembrolizumab. These TCRs come from an adult with mismatch repair-deficient cancer.

This clone occurred a few times. V is TRBV5-1 and J is TRBJ1-2; D unresolved. CDR1 SGHRS and CDR2 YFSETQ come from the germline V gene. V gave up 0 bases and J gave up 6 bases, with 6 bases separating them. CDR3 length equals 12 residues. The CDR3: CASSLAFDGYTF. CDR3 sequence (DNA): TGCGCCAGCAGCTTGGCCTTCGATGGCTACACCTTC. Based on the CDR3 plus reference TRBV5-1 and TRBJ1-2, the full variable domain is KAGVTQTPRYLIKTRGQQVTLSCSPISGHRSVSWYQQTPGQGLQFLFEYFSETQRNKGNFPGRFSGRQFSNSRSEMNVSTLELGDSALYLCASSLAFDGYTFGSGTRLTVV.

CDR3 region: CASSLEPSGETQYF. The CDR3 DNA is TGTGCCAGCAGCTTGGAGCCGAGTGGGGAGACCCAGTACTTC. The genes are TRBV5-4 and TRBJ2-5, with D unresolved. The V and J ends lost 0 bases and 5 bases respectively, with 11 bases between them. The CDR3 extends over 14 amino acids. Per the germline V gene, CDR1 is SGHNT and CDR2 is YYREEE (reference sequence). The full variable domain, rest sourced from reference TRBV5-4 and TRBJ2-5, is ETGVTQSPTHLIKTRGQQVTLRCSSQSGHNTVSWYQQALGQGPQFIFQYYREEENGRGNFPPRFSGLQFPNYSSELNVNALELDDSALYLCASSLEPSGETQYFGPGTRLLVL.

The chain is built from TRBV5-1 and TRBJ2-7; D perhaps matches TRBD2 (5 bases). V was trimmed by 2 bases and J by 2 bases, leaving 11 bases between them. Germline lookup yields CDR1 SGHRS and CDR2 YFSETQ. The CDR3 runs 14 residues. The CDR3 coding sequence is TGCGCCAGCAGCTTAGGAACTAGAGCCTACGAGCAGTACTTC. Translating gives CASSLGTRAYEQYF.

This clone is classed as medium-sized. The chain couples TRBV6-4 to TRBJ2-7; 9 bases fit TRBD1. The germline V gene encodes CDR1 MRHNA and CDR2 SNTAGT. This CDR3 has 14 residues. With V trimmed by 5 bases and J by 7 bases, 9 bases remained unmatched. CDR3 nucleotides: TGTGCCAGCAGTCCCGGGACAGGGAGCGGGGAGCAGTACTTC. It is translated as CASSPGTGSGEQYF.

This clone was found once. The V gene is TRBV5-6, the J gene TRBJ2-2; D might be TRBD1 (6 bases). Germline V gene lookup returns CDR1 SGHDT and CDR2 YYEEEE. V was cut by 6 bases and J by 3 bases, with 12 bases left in between. The CDR3 consists of 14 residues. This CDR3 is CASTPGQYTGELFF. In DNA form, the CDR3 reads TGTGCCAGCACCCCCGGACAGTACACCGGGGAGCTGTTTTTT.

V usage is TRBV6-5 and J usage is TRBJ1-1, with a tentative D call TRBD1 (6 bases). Trimming removed 6 bases from V and 4 bases from J, with 12 bases in between. Germline loops: CDR1 MNHEY, CDR2 SVGAGI. The CDR3 sequence is 13 residues long. The DNA of the CDR3 is TGTGCCAGCAGCGTAAAGGGGGGCACTGAAGCTTTCTTT. Amino acids: CASSVKGGTEAFF.

The J gene is TRBJ2-1, the V gene TRBV5-1; no definite D call. From germline, CDR1 is SGHRS and CDR2 YFSETQ. V was clipped by 0 bases and J by 2 bases, with 6 bases between them. The CDR3 runs to 14 residues. CDR3 nucleotides: TGCGCCAGCAGCTTGGAAGGAACCTACAATGAGCAGTTCTTC. Encoded protein: CASSLEGTYNEQFF.

The chain carries TRBV4-1 and TRBJ2-7, with a tentative D call TRBD1 (5 bases). V lost 1 base and J 4 bases, leaving 14 bases between the germline ends. The V gene's germline CDR1 is MGHRA and CDR2 YSYEKL. The CDR3 runs 15 residues. The CDR3 reads CASSQVLGARYEQYF. For the CDR3, the DNA is TGCGCCAGCAGCCAAGTCCTAGGGGCCAGGTACGAGCAGTACTTC.

This clone has only one observation. The chain employs TRBV2 and TRBJ1-2, with TRBD1 identical over 12 bases. J gave up 2 bases and V 6 bases, and 10 bases lay outside the gene matches. The length of the CDR3 is 17 residues. The V gene's germline CDR1 is SNHLY and CDR2 FYNNEI. The CDR3 DNA is TGTGCCAGCAGAATAGATGGGACAGGGGGCGCAAACTATGGCTACACCTTC. Translated, it gives CASRIDGTGGANYGYTF.

The chain joins TRBV12-5 to TRBJ2-7; D call uncertain. From germline, CDR1 is LGHNT and CDR2 FRNRAP. The germline V and J ends were trimmed by 7 bases and 5 bases, with 12 bases remaining between them. CDR3 length equals 12 residues. The CDR3 sequence is CASALGRDEQYF. Written as DNA, the CDR3 is TGTGCTAGTGCCCTGGGAAGGGACGAGCAGTACTTC. Full variable domain (rest looked up from reference TRBV12-5 and TRBJ2-7): DARVTQTPRHKVTEMGQEVTMRCQPILGHNTVFWYRQTMMQGLELLAYFRNRAPLDDSGMPKDRFSAEMPDATLATLKIQPSEPRDSAVYFCASALGRDEQYFGPGTRLTVT.

The CDR3 nucleotides are TGTGCCAGCAGCCATACAGGGGCCGAGCAGTACTTC. Residues: CASSHTGAEQYF. V usage is TRBV7-9 and J usage is TRBJ2-7; the match to TRBD1 covers 7 bases. This CDR3 contains 12 residues. V was pared by 5 bases and J by 6 bases, with 4 bases of the junction left unmatched. Germline CDR1 SEHNR, CDR2 FQNEAQ (reference sequence).

The V call is TRBV5-6, the J call TRBJ2-3; D is undetermined. V lost 0 bases, J lost 4 bases, and 9 bases lay in between. The CDR3 is made up of 14 amino acids. Germline CDR1 and CDR2: SGHDT and YYEEEE. CDR3 bases: TGTGCCAGCAGCTTGGGGGCTAGTGCAGATACGCAGTATTTT. The encoded protein is CASSLGASADTQYF. The full variable domain, rest sourced from reference TRBV5-6 and TRBJ2-3, is DAGVTQSPTHLIKTRGQQVTLRCSPKSGHDTVSWYQQALGQGPQFIFQYYEEEERQRGNFPDRFSGHQFPNYSSELNVNALLLGDSALYLCASSLGASADTQYFGPGTRLTVL.

V is TRBV18 and J is TRBJ2-3, with D uncertain. V lost 3 bases to trimming and J lost 6 bases, with 13 bases between them. The CDR3 is made up of 14 amino acids. Germline loops: CDR1 KGHSH, CDR2 LQKENI. In nucleotides, the CDR3 is TGTGCCAGCTCACCTCCCTCCGAACGGGATACGCAGTATTTT. Translating it yields CASSPPSERDTQYF.

The CDR3 sequence is CAWSVEWGFETQYF. CDR3 DNA: TGTGCCTGGAGTGTAGAATGGGGGTTCGAGACCCAGTACTTC. The rearrangement joins TRBV30 to TRBJ2-5, with D perhaps assigned TRBD1 or TRBD2 (5 bases each). The CDR3 length is 14 residues. Germline V gives CDR1 GTSNPN, CDR2 SVGIG (reference sequence). V dropped 0 bases and J dropped 5 bases, with 13 bases sitting between them. The full variable domain, with the rest looked up from reference TRBV30 and TRBJ2-5, is SQTIHQWPATLVQPVGSPLSLECTVEGTSNPNLYWYRQAAGRGLQLLFYSVGIGQISSEVPQNLSASRPQDRQFILSSKKLLLSDSGFYLCAWSVEWGFETQYFGPGTRLLVL.